This T cell receptor beta chain was profiled in a study of response to subunit inactivated influenza vaccine. This clonotype showed up just a few times. Its antigen is as yet unknown. Overall study results and limits: Researchers suggested that each seasonal influenza vaccination recruits few new T cells.

TCRdb recomputed calls from the RT-PCR reads with MiXCR, one row per CDR3 protein. The sample yields about 700,000 distinct CDR3 sequences, around 15% seen once. Per germline, CDR1 MNHEY and CDR2 SVGEGT. The CDR3 is made up of 17 amino acids. With 2 bases clipped from V and 2 bases from J, the junction kept 6 bases outside the gene matches. Sequenced here: PBMCs from blood, sampled approximately 15 days before vaccination. This clonotype was sampled from a man in his fifties who received an inactivated influenza vaccine. This rearrangement joins TRBV6-2 or TRBV6-3 to TRBJ2-7, with 13 bases matching TRBD2. The CDR3 nucleotides are TGTGCCAGCAGTTACCCCCGACTAGCGGGGGGAACCTACGAGCAGTACTTC. Translating gives CASSYPRLAGGTYEQYF.